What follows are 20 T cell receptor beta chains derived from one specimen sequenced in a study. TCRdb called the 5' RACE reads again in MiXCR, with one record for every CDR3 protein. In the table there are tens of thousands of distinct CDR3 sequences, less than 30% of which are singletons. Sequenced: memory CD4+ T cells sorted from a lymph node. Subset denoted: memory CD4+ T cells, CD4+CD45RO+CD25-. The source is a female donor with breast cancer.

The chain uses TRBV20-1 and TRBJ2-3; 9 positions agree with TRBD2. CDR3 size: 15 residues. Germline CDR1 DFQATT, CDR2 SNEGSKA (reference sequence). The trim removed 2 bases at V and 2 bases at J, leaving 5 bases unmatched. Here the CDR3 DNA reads TGCAGTGCTAGACAGCGGGGGGCCCCCACAGATACGCAGTATTTT. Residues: CSARQRGAPTDTQYF.

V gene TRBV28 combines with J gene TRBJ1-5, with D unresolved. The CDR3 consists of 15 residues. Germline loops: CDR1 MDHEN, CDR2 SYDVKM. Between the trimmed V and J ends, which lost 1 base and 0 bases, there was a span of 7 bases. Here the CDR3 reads CASSLSTPSNQPQHF. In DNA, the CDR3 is TGTGCCAGCAGTTTATCGACACCTAGCAATCAGCCCCAGCATTTT.

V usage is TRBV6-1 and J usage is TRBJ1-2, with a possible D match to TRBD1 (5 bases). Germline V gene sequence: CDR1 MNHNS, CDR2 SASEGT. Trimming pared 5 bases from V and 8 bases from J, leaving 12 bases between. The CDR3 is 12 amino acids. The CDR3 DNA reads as TGTGCCAGCAGTATTTCAGGGCTCGGCTACACCTTC. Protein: CASSISGLGYTF.

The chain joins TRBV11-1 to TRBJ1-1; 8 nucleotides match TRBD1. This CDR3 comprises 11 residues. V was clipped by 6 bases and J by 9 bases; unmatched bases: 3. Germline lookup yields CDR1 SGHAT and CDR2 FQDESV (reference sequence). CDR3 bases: TGTGCCAGCAGGAGACAGGGGAAAGCTTTCTTT. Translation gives CASRRQGKAFF.

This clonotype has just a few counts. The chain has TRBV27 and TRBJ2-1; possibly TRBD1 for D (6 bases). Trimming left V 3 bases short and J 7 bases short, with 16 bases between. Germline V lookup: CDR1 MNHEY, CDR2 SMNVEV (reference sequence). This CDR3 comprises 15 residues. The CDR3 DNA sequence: TGTGCCAGCAGTTTGGGCAGGGGCAGACTAAATGAGCAGTTCTTC. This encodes CASSLGRGRLNEQFF.

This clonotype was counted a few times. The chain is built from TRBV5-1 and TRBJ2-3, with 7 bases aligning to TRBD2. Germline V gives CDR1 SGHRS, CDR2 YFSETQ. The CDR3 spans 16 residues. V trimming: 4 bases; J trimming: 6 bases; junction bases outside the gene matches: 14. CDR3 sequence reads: CASSRSPPAGYDTQYF. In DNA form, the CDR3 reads TGCGCCAGCAGCCGCTCCCCTCCAGCGGGGTACGATACGCAGTATTTT.

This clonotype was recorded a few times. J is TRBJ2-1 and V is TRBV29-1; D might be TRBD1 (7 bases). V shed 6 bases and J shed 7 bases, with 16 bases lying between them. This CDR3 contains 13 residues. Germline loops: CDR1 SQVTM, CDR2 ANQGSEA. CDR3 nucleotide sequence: TGCAGCGTCGACAGGGACTTATCAAATGAGCAGTTCTTC. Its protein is CSVDRDLSNEQFF.

The CDR3 sequence is CASSLLPGQGGSGANVLTF. The CDR3 DNA follows: TGTGCCAGCAGTTTACTCCCTGGGCAGGGGGGGTCTGGGGCCAACGTCCTGACTTTC. V gene TRBV28 combines with J gene TRBJ2-6; D tentatively reads TRBD1 or TRBD2 (7 bases each). The V end was cut by 2 bases, the J end by 1 base, with 18 bases between. The CDR3 length is 19 residues. Germline lookup yields CDR1 MDHEN and CDR2 SYDVKM.

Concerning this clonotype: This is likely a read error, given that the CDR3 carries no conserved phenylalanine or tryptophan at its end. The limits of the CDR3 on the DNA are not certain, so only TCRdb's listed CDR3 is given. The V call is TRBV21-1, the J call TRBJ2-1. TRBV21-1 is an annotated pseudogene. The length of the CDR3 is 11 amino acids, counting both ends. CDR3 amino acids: CASTKRVEQFL.

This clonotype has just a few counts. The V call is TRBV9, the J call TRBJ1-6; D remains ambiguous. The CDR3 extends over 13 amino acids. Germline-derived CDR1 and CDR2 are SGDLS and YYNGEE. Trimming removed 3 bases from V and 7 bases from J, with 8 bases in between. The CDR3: CASSAGRNSPLHF. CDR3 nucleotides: TGTGCCAGCAGCGCGGGGAGAAATTCACCCCTCCACTTT.

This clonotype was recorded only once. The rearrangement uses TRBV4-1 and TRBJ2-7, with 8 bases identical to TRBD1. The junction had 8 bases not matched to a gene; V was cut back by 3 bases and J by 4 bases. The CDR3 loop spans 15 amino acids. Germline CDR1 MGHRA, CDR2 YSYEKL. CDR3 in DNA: TGCGCCAGCAGCCAGGCCTCCGGGACAGGTTACGAGCAGTACTTC. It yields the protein CASSQASGTGYEQYF.

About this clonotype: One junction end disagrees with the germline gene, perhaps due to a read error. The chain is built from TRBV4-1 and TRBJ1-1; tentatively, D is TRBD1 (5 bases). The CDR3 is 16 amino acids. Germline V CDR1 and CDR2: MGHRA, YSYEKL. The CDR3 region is CAGSHEHSRDANEAFF. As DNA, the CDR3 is TGCGCCGGCAGCCACGAACACTCCCGGGACGCTAATGAAGCTTTCTTT.

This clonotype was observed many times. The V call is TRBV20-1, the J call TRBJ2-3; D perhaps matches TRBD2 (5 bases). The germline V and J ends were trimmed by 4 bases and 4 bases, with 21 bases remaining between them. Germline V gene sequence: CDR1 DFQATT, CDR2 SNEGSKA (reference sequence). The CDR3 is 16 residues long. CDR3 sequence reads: CSAKVALLGVSDTQYF. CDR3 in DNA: TGCAGTGCTAAAGTAGCGCTCCTGGGTGTCTCAGATACGCAGTATTTT.

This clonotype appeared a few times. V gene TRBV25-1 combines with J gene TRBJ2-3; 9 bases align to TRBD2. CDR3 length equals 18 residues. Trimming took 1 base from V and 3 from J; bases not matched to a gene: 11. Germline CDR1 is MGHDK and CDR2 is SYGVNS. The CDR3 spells CASSEFWGSGSRTDTQYF. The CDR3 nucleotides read TGTGCCAGCAGTGAATTCTGGGGTAGCGGGAGTAGAACAGATACGCAGTATTTT.

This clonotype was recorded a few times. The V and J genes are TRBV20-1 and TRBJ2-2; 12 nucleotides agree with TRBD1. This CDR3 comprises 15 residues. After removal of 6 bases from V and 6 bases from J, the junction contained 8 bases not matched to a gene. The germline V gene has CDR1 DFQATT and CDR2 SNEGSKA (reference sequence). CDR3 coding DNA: TGCAGTGCCCTGAATGGGGACAGGGGGCCCGGGGAGCTGTTTTTT. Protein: CSALNGDRGPGELFF.

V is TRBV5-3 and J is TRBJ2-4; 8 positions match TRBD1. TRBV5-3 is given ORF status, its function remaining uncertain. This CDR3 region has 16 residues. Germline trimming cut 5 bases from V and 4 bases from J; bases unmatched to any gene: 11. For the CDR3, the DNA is TGTGCCAGAAGAATTAGGATCAGGGGGCGGAAAAACATTCAGTACTTC. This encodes CARRIRIRGRKNIQYF.

CDR3 amino acids: CASSLGDKQYPRFTDTQYF. CDR3 nucleotides: TGCGCCAGCAGCTTGGGGGACAAACAGTATCCGCGTTTCACAGATACGCAGTATTTT. This chain joins TRBV5-1 and TRBJ2-3; maybe TRBD1 (6 bases). The CDR3 loop spans 19 amino acids. Germline V gives CDR1 SGHRS, CDR2 YFSETQ. V was trimmed by 0 bases and J by 2 bases, leaving 22 bases between them.

CDR3 in DNA: TGTGCCAGCAGTTTGCAAGGGTACACAGATACGCAGTATTTT. Translation gives CASSLQGYTDTQYF. This rearrangement joins TRBV28 to TRBJ2-3; D gene uncertain. The ends were cut back, 3 bases at V and 2 bases at J, with 9 bases in the middle. This CDR3 has 14 residues. Per germline, CDR1 MDHEN and CDR2 SYDVKM.

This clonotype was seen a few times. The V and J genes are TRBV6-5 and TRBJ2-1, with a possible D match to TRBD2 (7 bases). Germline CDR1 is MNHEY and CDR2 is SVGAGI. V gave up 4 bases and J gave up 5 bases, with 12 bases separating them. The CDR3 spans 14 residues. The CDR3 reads CASSWGAGDNEQFF. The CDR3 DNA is TGTGCCAGCAGTTGGGGGGCGGGGGACAATGAGCAGTTCTTC.

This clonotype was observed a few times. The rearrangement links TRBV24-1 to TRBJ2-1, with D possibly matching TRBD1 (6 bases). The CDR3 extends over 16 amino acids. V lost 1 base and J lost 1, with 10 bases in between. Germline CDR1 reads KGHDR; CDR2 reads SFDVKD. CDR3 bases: TGTGCCACCAGTGATTTTACAGGGATGTCCTACAATGAGCAGTTCTTC. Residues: CATSDFTGMSYNEQFF.